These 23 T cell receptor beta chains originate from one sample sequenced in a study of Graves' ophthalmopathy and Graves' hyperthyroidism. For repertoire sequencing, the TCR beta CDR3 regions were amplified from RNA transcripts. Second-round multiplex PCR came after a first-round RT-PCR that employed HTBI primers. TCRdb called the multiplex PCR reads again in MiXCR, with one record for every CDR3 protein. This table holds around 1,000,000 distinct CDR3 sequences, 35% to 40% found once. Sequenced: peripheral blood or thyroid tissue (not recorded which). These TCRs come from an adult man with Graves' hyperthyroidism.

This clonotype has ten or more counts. Here the CDR3 reads CASSPGRGNYGYTF. As DNA, the CDR3 is TGTGCCAGCAGTCCGGGACGCGGGAACTATGGCTACACCTTC. The J gene is TRBJ1-2, the V gene TRBV12-3 or TRBV12-4; D might be TRBD1 (5 bases). V was clipped by 5 bases and J by 2 bases, with 12 bases between them. CDR3 length: 14 residues.

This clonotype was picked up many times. In DNA, the CDR3 is TGCAGTGCTATTAACCTGAACACTGAAGCTTTCTTT. Protein: CSAINLNTEAFF. This chain joins TRBV20-1 and TRBJ1-1; D not certain. The CDR3 runs to 12 residues. CDR1 is DFQATT and CDR2 is SNEGSKA in the germline V gene (reference sequence). V was cut by 4 bases and J by 0 bases, with 6 bases left in between.

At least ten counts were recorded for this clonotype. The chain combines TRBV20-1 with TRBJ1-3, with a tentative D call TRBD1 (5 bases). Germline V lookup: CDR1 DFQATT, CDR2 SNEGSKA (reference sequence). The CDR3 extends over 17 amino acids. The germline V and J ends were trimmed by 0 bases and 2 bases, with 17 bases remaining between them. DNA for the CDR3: TGCAGTGCTAGAGATCTGCCAGGGAGGATGGCTGGAAACACCATATATTTT. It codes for CSARDLPGRMAGNTIYF.

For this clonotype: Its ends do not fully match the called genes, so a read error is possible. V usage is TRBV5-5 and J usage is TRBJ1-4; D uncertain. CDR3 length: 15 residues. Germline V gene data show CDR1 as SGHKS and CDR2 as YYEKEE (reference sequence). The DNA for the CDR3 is TGCGCCAGCAGCTTGGTGGTTGCTCCCAATGAAAAACTGTTTTTT. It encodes CASSLVVAPNEKLFF.

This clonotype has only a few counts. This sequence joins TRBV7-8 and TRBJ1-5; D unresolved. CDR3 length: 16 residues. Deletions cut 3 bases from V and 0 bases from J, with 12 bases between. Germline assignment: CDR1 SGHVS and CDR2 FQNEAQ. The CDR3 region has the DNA TGTGCCAGCAGCTTGAGGCGCCAGTCTAGCAATCAGCCCCAGCATTTT. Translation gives CASSLRRQSSNQPQHF.

In DNA, the CDR3 is TGCAGCGTTAGGATTTTAGGCGGGGGTACTAATGAAAAACTGTTTTTT. Protein product: CSVRILGGGTNEKLFF. The genes are TRBV29-1 and TRBJ1-4; D may be TRBD1 (5 bases). CDR3 length: 16 amino acids. V lost 5 bases to trimming and J lost 2 bases, with 18 bases between them. Looked up from germline, CDR1 is SQVTM and CDR2 is ANQGSEA.

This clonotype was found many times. The chain's CDR3 is CASSLEGDQPQHF. The CDR3 coding sequence is TGTGCCAGCAGCTTAGAGGGTGATCAGCCCCAGCATTTT. The chain recombines TRBV7-9 with TRBJ1-5; D not certain. Germline CDR1 reads SEHNR; CDR2 reads FQNEAQ (reference sequence). Trimming took off 1 base at V and 5 bases at J, with 6 bases between the two ends. The CDR3 sequence is 13 residues long.

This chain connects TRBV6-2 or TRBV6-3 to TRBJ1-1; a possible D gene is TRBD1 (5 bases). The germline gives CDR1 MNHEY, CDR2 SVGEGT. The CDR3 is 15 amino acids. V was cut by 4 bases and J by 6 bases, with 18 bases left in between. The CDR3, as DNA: TGTGCCAGCAGTTCCCCGGGGGTCGTAATCTCTGAAGCTTTCTTT. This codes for CASSSPGVVISEAFF.

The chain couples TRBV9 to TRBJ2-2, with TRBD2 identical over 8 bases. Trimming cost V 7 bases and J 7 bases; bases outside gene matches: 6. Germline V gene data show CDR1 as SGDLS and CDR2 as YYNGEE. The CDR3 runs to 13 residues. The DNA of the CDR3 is TGTGCCAGCGGCGAAGGGACTAGCGGGGAGCTGTTTTTT. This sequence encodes CASGEGTSGELFF.

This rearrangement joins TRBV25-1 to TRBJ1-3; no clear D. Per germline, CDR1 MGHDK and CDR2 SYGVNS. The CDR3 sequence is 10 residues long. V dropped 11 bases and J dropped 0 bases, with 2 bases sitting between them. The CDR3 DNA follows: TGTGCCGTCTCTGGAAACACCATATATTTT. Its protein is CAVSGNTIYF.

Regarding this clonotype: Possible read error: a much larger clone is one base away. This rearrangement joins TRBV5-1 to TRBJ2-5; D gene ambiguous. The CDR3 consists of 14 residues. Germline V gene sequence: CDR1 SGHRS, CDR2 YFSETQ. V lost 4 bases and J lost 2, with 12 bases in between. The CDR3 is CASSVQETQETQYF. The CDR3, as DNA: TGCGCCAGCAGCGTTCAGGAGACACAAGAGACCCAGTACTTC.

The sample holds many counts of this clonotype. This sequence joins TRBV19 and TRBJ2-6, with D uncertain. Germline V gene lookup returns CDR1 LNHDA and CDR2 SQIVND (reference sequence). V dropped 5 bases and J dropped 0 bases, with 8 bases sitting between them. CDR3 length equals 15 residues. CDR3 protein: CASSPLDSGANVLTF. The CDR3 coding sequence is TGTGCCAGTAGTCCCCTCGACTCTGGGGCCAACGTCCTGACTTTC. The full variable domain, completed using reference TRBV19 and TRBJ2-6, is DGGITQSPKYLFRKEGQNVTLSCEQNLNHDAMYWYRQDPGQGLRLIYYSQIVNDFQKGDIAEGYSVSREKKESFPLTVTSAQKNPTAFYLCASSPLDSGANVLTFGAGSRLTVL.

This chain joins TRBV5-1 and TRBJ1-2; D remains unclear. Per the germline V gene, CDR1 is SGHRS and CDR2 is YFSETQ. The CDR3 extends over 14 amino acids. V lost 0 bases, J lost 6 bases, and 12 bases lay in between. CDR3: CASSLAVGVHGYTF. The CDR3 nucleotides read TGCGCCAGCAGCTTGGCCGTGGGAGTCCATGGCTACACCTTC.

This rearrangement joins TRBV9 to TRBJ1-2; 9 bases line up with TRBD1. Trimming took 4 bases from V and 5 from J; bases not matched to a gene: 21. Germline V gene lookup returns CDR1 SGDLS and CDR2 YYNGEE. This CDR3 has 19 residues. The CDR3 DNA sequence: TGTGCCAGCAGCACCCCACGGACAGGGGACACAGATACGCAGTATGGCTACACCTTC. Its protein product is CASSTPRTGDTDTQYGYTF.

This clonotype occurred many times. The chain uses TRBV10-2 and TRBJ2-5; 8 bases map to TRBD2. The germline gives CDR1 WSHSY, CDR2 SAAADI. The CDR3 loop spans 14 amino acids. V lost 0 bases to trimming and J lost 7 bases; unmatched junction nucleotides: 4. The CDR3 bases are TGCGCCAGCAGTGAGTCTAGCGGGAAAGGGACCCAGTACTTC. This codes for CASSESSGKGTQYF.

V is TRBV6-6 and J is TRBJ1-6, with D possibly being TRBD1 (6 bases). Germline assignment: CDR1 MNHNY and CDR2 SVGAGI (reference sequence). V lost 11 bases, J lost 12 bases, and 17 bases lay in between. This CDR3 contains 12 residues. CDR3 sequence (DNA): TGTGCCGCCGGGACAAGGGCAAGACCCCTCCACTTT. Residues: CAAGTRARPLHF.

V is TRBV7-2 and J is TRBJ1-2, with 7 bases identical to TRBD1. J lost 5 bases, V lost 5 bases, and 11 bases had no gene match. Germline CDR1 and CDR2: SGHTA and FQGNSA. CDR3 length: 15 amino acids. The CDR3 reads CASSQAGTESYGYTF. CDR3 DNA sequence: TGTGCCAGCAGCCAAGCCGGGACAGAGTCTTATGGCTACACCTTC.

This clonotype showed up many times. The CDR3 spells CASSSGLAGASYEQYF. The CDR3 region has the DNA TGCGCCAGCAGCTCGGGACTAGCGGGAGCCTCCTACGAGCAGTACTTC. J is TRBJ2-7 and V is TRBV5-1; 14 bases are shared with TRBD2. The CDR3 is made up of 16 amino acids. The junction had 2 bases not matched to a gene; V was cut back by 3 bases and J by 0 bases. Germline-derived CDR1 and CDR2 are SGHRS and YFSETQ.

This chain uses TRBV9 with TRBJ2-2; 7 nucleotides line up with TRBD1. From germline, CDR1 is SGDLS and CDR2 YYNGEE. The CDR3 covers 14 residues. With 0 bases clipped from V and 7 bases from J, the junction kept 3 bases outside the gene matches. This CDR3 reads CASSVDRGVGELFF. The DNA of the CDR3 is TGTGCCAGCAGCGTAGACAGGGGTGTCGGGGAGCTGTTTTTT.

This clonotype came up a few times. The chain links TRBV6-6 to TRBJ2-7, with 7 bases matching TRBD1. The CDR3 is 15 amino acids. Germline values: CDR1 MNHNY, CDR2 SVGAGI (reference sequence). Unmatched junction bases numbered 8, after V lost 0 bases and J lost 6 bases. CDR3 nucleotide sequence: TGTGCCAGCAGTTACTCCCAGGGGGATAAGATCGAGCAGTACTTC. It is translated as CASSYSQGDKIEQYF.

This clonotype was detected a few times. This CDR3 reads CASSDRVTYEQYF. Written as DNA, the CDR3 is TGTGCCAGCAGTGACAGGGTGACCTACGAGCAGTACTTC. V usage is TRBV12-3 or TRBV12-4 and J usage is TRBJ2-7; 7 bases are shared with TRBD1. V gave up 5 bases and J gave up 2 bases; unmatched junction bases: 3. The CDR3 is 13 residues long.

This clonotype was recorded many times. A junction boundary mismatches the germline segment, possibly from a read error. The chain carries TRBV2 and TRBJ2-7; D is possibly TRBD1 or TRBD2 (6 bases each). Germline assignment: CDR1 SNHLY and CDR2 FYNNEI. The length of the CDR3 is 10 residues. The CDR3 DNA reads TGTGCCAGCAAGGGGGGAGGCCTCGTCTTC. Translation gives CASKGGGLVF. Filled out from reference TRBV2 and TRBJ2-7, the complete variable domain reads EPEVTQTPSHQVTQMGQEVILRCVPISNHLYFYWYRQILGQKVEFLVSFYNNEISEKSEIFDDQFSVERPDGSNFTLKIRSTKLEDSAMYFCASKGGGLVFGPGTRLTVT.

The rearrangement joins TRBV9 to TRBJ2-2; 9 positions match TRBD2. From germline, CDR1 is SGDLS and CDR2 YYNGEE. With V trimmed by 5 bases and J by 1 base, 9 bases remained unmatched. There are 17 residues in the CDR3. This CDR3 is CASSFAVLAGNTGELFF. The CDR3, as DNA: TGTGCCAGCAGTTTCGCGGTACTAGCGGGGAACACCGGGGAGCTGTTTTTT.